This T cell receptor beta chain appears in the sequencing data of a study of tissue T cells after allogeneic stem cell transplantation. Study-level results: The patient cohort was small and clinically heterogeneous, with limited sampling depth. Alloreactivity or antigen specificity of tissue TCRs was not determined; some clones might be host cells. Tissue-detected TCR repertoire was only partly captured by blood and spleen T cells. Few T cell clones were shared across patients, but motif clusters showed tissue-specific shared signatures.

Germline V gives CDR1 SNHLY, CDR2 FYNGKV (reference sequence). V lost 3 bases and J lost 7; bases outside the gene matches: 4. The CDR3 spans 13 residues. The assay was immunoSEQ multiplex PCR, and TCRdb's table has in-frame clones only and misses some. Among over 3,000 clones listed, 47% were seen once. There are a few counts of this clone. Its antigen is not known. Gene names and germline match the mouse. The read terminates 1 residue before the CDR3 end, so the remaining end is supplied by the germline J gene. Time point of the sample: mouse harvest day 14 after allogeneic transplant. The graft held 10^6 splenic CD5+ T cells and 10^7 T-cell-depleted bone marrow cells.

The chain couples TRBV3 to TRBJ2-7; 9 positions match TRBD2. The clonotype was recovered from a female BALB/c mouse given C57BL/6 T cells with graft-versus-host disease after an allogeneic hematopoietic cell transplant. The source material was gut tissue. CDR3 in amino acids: CASSLTGGGEQYF. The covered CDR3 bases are TGTGCCAGCAGCTTGACTGGGGGAGGGGAACAGTAC.